This T cell receptor beta chain came from a study of blood T cells in healthy people across ages. CDR1 SGHRS and CDR2 YFSETQ come from the germline V gene. V lost 6 bases and J 4 bases, leaving 16 bases between the germline ends. The CDR3 loop spans 14 amino acids. Alongside a J-beta primer mix, a sample-barcoded 5' primer served in a second PCR lasting roughly 6 to 11 cycles. MiXCR was run by TCRdb on the 5' RACE reads, yielding one entry per CDR3 protein. The table records some 690,000 distinct CDR3 sequences, 20% to 25% of them present only once. Donation came from healthy Caucasian individuals in Russia who were aged roughly 6 to 95.

The sample taken for sequencing was blood. The V gene is TRBV5-1, the J gene TRBJ1-1; possibly TRBD1 for D (5 bases). The TCR sequence derives from a man between 65 and 85 years old in good health. The CDR3 DNA reads as TGCGCCAGCAAACAAGTGGGGGAAGCCACTGAAGCTTTCTTT. Amino acid sequence: CASKQVGEATEAFF.